A single sample is the source of the 2 T cell receptor beta chains below, sequenced in a study of a mutant IDH1 vaccine in newly diagnosed glioma. This table comes from immunoSEQ multiplex PCR, and its TCRdb copy is limited to in-frame clones, with some not included. The table lists about 50,000 clones, 86% of them singletons. Indicated time point: baseline, week 1 (first vaccination visit). Sample treatment: pre-vaccination baseline after standard-of-care therapy. Specimen: PBMCs, collected from a glioma patient treated with radiotherapy, temozolomide or both. These receptors came from a man aged 40-50 years with glioma.

The chain has TRBV7-3 and TRBJ2-3, with 8 bases lining up with TRBD2. Trimming at V came to 5 bases and at J to 3 bases, leaving 10 bases not matched to a gene. Germline lookup yields CDR1 SGHTA and CDR2 FQGTGA. The CDR3 has 16 residues. This chain's CDR3 is CASSDGLAGSTDTQYF. CDR3 coding DNA: TGTGCCAGCAGCGACGGACTAGCCGGATCGACAGATACGCAGTATTTT. The complete variable domain, with remaining parts taken from reference TRBV7-3 and TRBJ2-3, reads GAGVSQTPSNKVTEKGKYVELRCDPISGHTALYWYRQSLGQGPEFLIYFQGTGAADDSGLPNDRFFAVRPEGSVSTLKIQRTERGDSAVYLCASSDGLAGSTDTQYFGPGTRLTVL.

The chain uses TRBV6-6 and TRBJ2-7, with 7 bases lining up with TRBD1. V trimming: 9 bases; J trimming: 6 bases; junction bases outside the gene matches: 14. This CDR3 has 14 amino acids. The germline V gene has CDR1 MNHNY and CDR2 SVGAGI (reference sequence). DNA for the CDR3: TGTGCCAGTCGACAGGGTTCTTTGTTTGGCGAGCAGTACTTC. This gives the protein CASRQGSLFGEQYF.